Shown below are 10 T cell receptor beta chains from a single sample sequenced in a study of cytomegalovirus exposure and HLA in healthy donors. The data were produced by immunoSEQ multiplex PCR, yet TCRdb's version contains in-frame clones alone and is incomplete. The repertoire holds more than 110,000 clones, 84% seen once, with around 1.4% in the top ten. Sequencing was carried out using PBMCs. These TCRs come from a woman between 25 and 40 years old in good health and CMV-seronegative.

The V call is TRBV6-1, the J call TRBJ2-1; 11 nucleotides line up with TRBD1. The junction had 14 bases not matched to a gene; V was cut back by 11 bases and J by 8 bases. Germline V gene sequence: CDR1 MNHNS, CDR2 SASEGT. CDR3 length equals 15 residues. CDR3 sequence: CAHRPGQGALDEQFF. The CDR3 DNA sequence: TGTGCCCACCGCCCTGGACAGGGGGCCCTCGATGAGCAGTTCTTC.

The genes are TRBV30 and TRBJ1-3; 11 positions agree with TRBD1. The CDR3 contains 14 residues. Per the germline V gene, CDR1 is GTSNPN and CDR2 is SVGIG (reference sequence). V gave up 5 bases and J gave up 2 bases; unmatched junction bases: 2. CDR3 in amino acids: CAWGGQGAGNTIYF. In DNA form, the CDR3 reads TGTGCCTGGGGGGGACAGGGGGCTGGAAACACCATATATTTT.

The genes are TRBV25-1 and TRBJ1-1, with 7 bases matching TRBD1. From germline, CDR1 is MGHDK and CDR2 SYGVNS. The CDR3 has 18 amino acids. The ends lost 5 bases at V and 0 bases at J; junction bases unmatched: 15. CDR3 sequence reads: CASSIGQEDLLMNTEAFF. The CDR3 DNA follows: TGTGCCAGCAGTATCGGACAGGAAGACTTACTTATGAACACTGAAGCTTTCTTT.

V usage is TRBV7-2 and J usage is TRBJ1-1; D may be TRBD1 (6 bases). Germline V CDR1 and CDR2: SGHTA, FQGNSA. V lost 2 bases to trimming and J lost 6 bases, with 10 bases between them. CDR3 length: 13 residues. CDR3 region: CASSLSQGSEAFF. Written as DNA, the CDR3 is TGTGCCAGCAGCTTATCACAGGGATCTGAAGCTTTCTTT.

This sequence joins TRBV7-2 and TRBJ1-4, with D uncertain. The CDR3 has 19 amino acids. The germline gives CDR1 SGHTA, CDR2 FQGNSA. V was clipped by 2 bases and J by 0 bases, with 19 bases between them. This CDR3 reads CASSLYGSETFATNEKLFF. As DNA, the CDR3 is TGTGCCAGCAGCTTATATGGCAGCGAAACCTTTGCAACTAATGAAAAACTGTTTTTT.

The gene calls are TRBV18 and TRBJ1-1, with TRBD1 as a possible D gene (5 bases). The CDR3 sequence is 11 residues long. The germline CDR1 and CDR2 sequences are KGHSH and LQKENI. The V and J ends lost 11 bases and 5 bases respectively, with 12 bases between them. CDR3: CASAGRTEAFF. The CDR3 DNA is TGTGCCTCAGCAGGGAGGACTGAAGCTTTCTTT.

This clone appeared once. The chain employs TRBV5-1 and TRBJ2-1, with TRBD1 identical over 10 bases. After removal of 4 bases from V and 4 bases from J, the junction contained 5 bases not matched to a gene. The CDR3 spans 15 residues. Looked up from germline, CDR1 is SGHRS and CDR2 is YFSETQ. Written as DNA, the CDR3 is TGCGCCAGCAGCCCCGGGACAGGGGTATACAATGAGCAGTTCTTC. The encoded protein is CASSPGTGVYNEQFF.

This clone was seen just once. This chain links TRBV10-3 with TRBJ1-2; D may be TRBD1 (5 bases). V shed 10 bases and J shed 2 bases, with 14 bases lying between them. This CDR3 has 13 residues. Germline lookup yields CDR1 ENHRY and CDR2 SYGVKD. Here the CDR3 reads CARREGANYGYTF. The CDR3 DNA reads as TGTGCCAGGCGAGAAGGGGCGAACTATGGCTACACCTTC.

The genes are TRBV9 and TRBJ2-5, with D possibly matching TRBD1 (5 bases). V was clipped by 0 bases and J by 3 bases, with 12 bases between them. The CDR3 covers 15 residues. Germline CDR1 SGDLS, CDR2 YYNGEE. The CDR3 nucleotides read TGTGCCAGCAGCGTAGCCCCAGGGATTAAAGAGACCCAGTACTTC. Translation: CASSVAPGIKETQYF.

The chain joins TRBV29-1 to TRBJ2-7; maybe TRBD2 (6 bases). The CDR3 is 11 amino acids. Germline V CDR1 and CDR2: SQVTM, ANQGSEA. V lost 5 bases and J 2 bases, leaving 7 bases between the germline ends. CDR3 DNA sequence: TGCAGCGTTATAGCGGCCTACGAGCAGTACTTC. This encodes CSVIAAYEQYF.